A single sample is the source of the 8 T cell receptor beta chains below, sequenced in a study of blood T cell repertoires in COVID-19. Repertoires were generated with immunoSEQ multiplex PCR, while TCRdb's copy carries only in-frame clones and drops some. This table has more than 65,000 clones, almost 80% appearing once. The sequenced material came from peripheral blood. The receptors shown here come from a man aged 60 to 75 with acute or convalescent COVID-19.

J is TRBJ2-1 and V is TRBV9; TRBD2 matches 9 bases. In germline, CDR1 is SGDLS, CDR2 YYNGEE. This CDR3 contains 15 residues. V was pared by 4 bases and J by 7 bases, with 9 bases of the junction left unmatched. The DNA of the CDR3 is TGTGCCAGCAGCTCCGCGGGGGGGCCGGAAAATGAGCAGTTCTTC. It translates to CASSSAGGPENEQFF.

This chain connects TRBV5-6 to TRBJ2-1; D is unclear. This CDR3 has 15 amino acids. From germline, CDR1 is SGHDT and CDR2 YYEEEE. With 0 bases removed from V and 8 bases from J, the gap between germline ends came to 15 bases. CDR3 protein: CASSLGGHPLDEQFF. CDR3 nucleotides: TGTGCCAGCAGCTTGGGAGGCCACCCCCTCGATGAGCAGTTCTTC.

The chain is built from TRBV5-5 and TRBJ2-7; 10 positions match TRBD1. J lost 5 bases, V lost 6 bases, and 11 bases had no gene match. The V gene's germline CDR1 is SGHKS and CDR2 YYEKEE (reference sequence). The CDR3 runs 15 residues. CDR3 nucleotide sequence: TGTGCCAGCACTAATTTACCGGGACAGGGGAACGAGCAGTACTTC. As protein: CASTNLPGQGNEQYF.

The V gene is TRBV3-1 (or the pseudogene TRBV3-2), the J gene TRBJ1-2, with D perhaps matching TRBD1 (5 bases). The length of the CDR3 is 13 residues. The ends were cut back, 5 bases at V and 8 bases at J, with 15 bases in the middle. Germline V gene data show CDR1 as LGHDT and CDR2 as YNNKEL (reference sequence). CDR3 nucleotides: TGTGCCAGCAGCTCAGGACAAAGGGAAGGCTACACCTTC. It specifies CASSSGQREGYTF.

The chain joins TRBV7-2 to TRBJ2-5; TRBD2 matches at 8 bases. After removal of 1 base from V and 2 bases from J, the junction contained 6 bases not matched to a gene. This CDR3 contains 16 residues. The germline V gene encodes CDR1 SGHTA and CDR2 FQGNSA. The DNA for the CDR3 is TGTGCCAGCAGCTTAGTAGCGGGGAGATTACAAGAGACCCAGTACTTC. It is translated as CASSLVAGRLQETQYF.

This sequence joins TRBV18 and TRBJ1-6; 7 bases fit TRBD1. V was clipped by 6 bases and J by 7 bases; unmatched bases: 6. The CDR3 length is 14 residues. Germline CDR1 is KGHSH and CDR2 is LQKENI. DNA for the CDR3: TGTGCCAGCTCGGCGACAGGGAGGAATTCACCCCTCCACTTT. This sequence encodes CASSATGRNSPLHF.

This chain joins TRBV19 and TRBJ2-2; a possible D gene is TRBD2 (6 bases). The CDR3 has 10 residues. V shed 5 bases and J shed 15 bases, with 10 bases lying between them. Germline CDR1 reads LNHDA; CDR2 reads SQIVND (reference sequence). The CDR3 region is CASSAGTLFF. CDR3 nucleotides: TGTGCCAGTAGTGCCGGGACTTTGTTTTTT.

The chain joins TRBV6-5 to TRBJ1-1, with TRBD1 matching over 7 bases. J was trimmed by 6 bases and V by 0 bases; bases with no gene match: 7. The CDR3 extends over 15 amino acids. Germline CDR1 MNHEY, CDR2 SVGAGI. The CDR3 sequence is CASSYSFRGMAEAFF. The CDR3 bases are TGTGCCAGCAGTTACTCCTTCAGGGGGATGGCTGAAGCTTTCTTT.